The clone carrying this T cell receptor beta chain has only one observation. The data belong to a study of control samples from healthy donors and cancer patients. This CDR3 comprises 13 residues. Germline lookup yields CDR1 MNHEY and CDR2 SVGEGT. V was clipped by 3 bases and J by 9 bases, with 14 bases between them. Sequenced by immunoSEQ multiplex PCR; TCRdb stores in-frame clones only, minus some. This table has about 410,000 clones, over 75% appearing once. What was sequenced was PBMCs. The genes are TRBV6-2 or TRBV6-3 and TRBJ1-1, with D tentatively TRBD1 (5 bases). This clonotype originated in a man aged 35 to 55 with head and neck cancer. CDR3 in amino acids: CASSYSLPGQAFF. CDR3 DNA sequence: TGTGCCAGCAGTTATTCGTTACCAGGGCAAGCTTTCTTT.